This T cell receptor (beta chain) was retrieved from a study of cytomegalovirus exposure and HLA in healthy donors. The CDR3 extends over 16 amino acids. Germline-derived CDR1 and CDR2 are SGHDT and YYEEEE. V lost 3 bases, J lost 0 bases, and 6 bases stayed unmatched. The sample holds a few counts of this clone. 13 Jbeta primers and 60 Vbeta primers were used for the PCR. Sequencing was performed with immunoSEQ multiplex PCR; in TCRdb, only in-frame clones are kept and a portion is missing. The repertoire has about 140,000 clones, roughly a tenth of them found once; the top ten carry 1.5% to 2%. The sequence derives from a male donor in good health and CMV-seronegative. The chain combines TRBV5-6 with TRBJ1-3; 7 nucleotides align to TRBD1. Material for sequencing was PBMCs. CDR3 residues: CASSSRDSYSGNTIYF. The DNA for the CDR3 is TGTGCCAGCAGCTCCCGGGACAGCTACTCTGGAAACACCATATATTTT.